This T cell receptor (beta chain) was captured in a study of T cells in Graves' hyperthyroidism and ophthalmopathy. Study results and caveats: Using 13 V-J features, a model discriminated ophthalmopathy from stable hyperthyroidism.

Amplification of TCR beta CDR3 regions was performed using RNA transcripts as template. The TCR CDR3 was amplified in a first-round RT-PCR using the HTBI primer set. TCRdb fed the multiplex PCR reads into MiXCR, producing one record per CDR3 protein. The sample lists 480,000 or so distinct CDR3 sequences; around 50% were seen once. Note on this clonotype: No antigen is known for it.

The CDR3 extends over 14 amino acids. CDR1 and CDR2 (germline): ENHRY, SYGVKD. The V and J ends lost 6 bases and 0 bases respectively, with 8 bases between them. The sequenced material came from peripheral blood or thyroid tissue (not recorded which). The chain joins TRBV10-3 to TRBJ1-4; D is undetermined. The source of this sequence is an adult woman with Graves' disease, either hyperthyroidism or ophthalmopathy (not recorded which). For the CDR3, the DNA is TGTGCCATCAGGGGGAGTGCAACTAATGAAAAACTGTTTTTT. Translated, it gives CAIRGSATNEKLFF.